The 8 T cell receptor beta chains below were found in one sample sequenced in a study of metastatic and nonmetastatic thyroid tumors. Patients had received no treatment of any kind before thyroid surgery. TCRdb redid the clone calls on the PCR reads using MiXCR. Of 45,000 or so clones detected, under 20% appear once; the ten largest clones hold roughly 22%. The material sequenced was blood. The receptors shown here come from a female donor with papillary thyroid cancer or a benign thyroid nodule (not recorded which). Some clones in this sample may be carry-over from other donors' samples.

This clone appeared many times. The rearrangement uses TRBV20-1 and TRBJ1-5, with no clear D. Germline lookup yields CDR1 DFQATT and CDR2 SNEGSKA (reference sequence). This CDR3 has 13 residues. V lost 1 base and J lost 4, with 8 bases in between. The CDR3 sequence: CSARGGENQPQHF. The CDR3 coding sequence is TGCAGTGCTAGAGGCGGGGAAAATCAGCCCCAGCATTTT.

On this clone itself: A much more abundant neighbour one base away suggests this may be a read error. The same CDR3 also results from other DNA sequences found in this sample. The rearrangement joins TRBV20-1 to TRBJ1-1; possible D gene TRBD1, 5 bases. Germline V CDR1 and CDR2: DFQATT, SNEGSKA (reference sequence). CDR3 length: 14 residues. CDR3 DNA sequence: TGCAGTGCTAGAGATATGGCAGGGAACACTGAAGCCTTCTTT. Its translation: CSARDMAGNTEAFF.

In its sample, this clone ranks as medium-sized. CDR3 protein: CASPSGRYYEQYF. Here the CDR3 DNA reads TGTGCCAGCCCAAGCGGGAGGTACTACGAGCAGTACTTC. The gene calls are TRBV6-2 or TRBV6-3 and TRBJ2-7; 9 bases map to TRBD2. The V segment lost 8 bases and the J segment 3 bases; nucleotides outside the gene matches: 5. CDR1 and CDR2 (germline): MNHEY, SVGEGT. The CDR3 extends over 13 amino acids.

As regards this clone: Other DNA sequences from this sample encode an identical CDR3 as well. This chain uses TRBV28 with TRBJ1-5; TRBD1 is a possible D gene (6 bases). The germline CDR1 and CDR2 sequences are MDHEN and SYDVKM. The CDR3 has 17 residues. Trimming took 2 bases from V and 1 from J, leaving 15 bases between them. The CDR3 DNA is TGTGCCAGCAGTTTAGGGATAGGGGGGATCAGCAATCAGCCCCAGCATTTT. Residues: CASSLGIGGISNQPQHF.

This clone was found many times. One base away lies a much larger clone, so this may be a sequencing read error. The same CDR3 also results from other DNA sequences found in this sample. The chain uses TRBV6-1 and TRBJ2-3; 10 bases are a match to TRBD2. The junction had 4 bases not matched to a gene; V was cut back by 6 bases and J by 1 base. This CDR3 region has 15 residues. Germline assignment: CDR1 MNHNS and CDR2 SASEGT. The CDR3: CASRPAGGGTDTQYF. The CDR3 nucleotides read TGTGCCAGCAGACCAGCGGGGGGGGGCACAGATACGCAGTATTTT.

There are many counts of this clone. Different DNA sequences within this sample yield the same CDR3. The J gene is TRBJ2-7, the V gene TRBV11-3; D may be TRBD2 (6 bases). Germline values: CDR1 SGHNT, CDR2 YENEEA. The CDR3 has 15 residues. Trimming left V 1 base short and J 0 bases short, with 10 bases between. CDR3 nucleotide sequence: TGTGCCAGCAGCTTAGGGGCGGGGAGCTCCTACGAGCAGTACTTC. This sequence encodes CASSLGAGSSYEQYF. Filled out from reference TRBV11-3 and TRBJ2-7, the complete variable domain reads EAGVVQSPRYKIIEKKQPVAFWCNPISGHNTLYWYLQNLGQGPELLIRYENEEAVDDSQLPKDRFSAERLKGVDSTLKIQPAELGDSAVYLCASSLGAGSSYEQYFGPGTRLTVT.

This clone was counted ten times or more. CDR3: CASSRASHSGNTIYF. CDR3 DNA: TGTGCCAGCAGCCGCGCCTCCCACTCTGGAAACACCATATATTTT. The chain carries TRBV7-9 and TRBJ1-3; D remains unclear. Trimming removed 5 bases from V and 0 bases from J, with 11 bases in between. The V gene's germline CDR1 is SEHNR and CDR2 FQNEAQ (reference sequence). The CDR3 covers 15 residues. Filled out from reference TRBV7-9 and TRBJ1-3, the complete variable domain reads DTGVSQNPRHKITKRGQNVTFRCDPISEHNRLYWYRQTLGQGPEFLTYFQNEAQLEKSRLLSDRFSAERPKGSFSTLEIQRTEQGDSAMYLCASSRASHSGNTIYFGEGSWLTVV.

This clone was seen a few times. This may arise from a read error, as a much more abundant clone is one base away. J is TRBJ2-3 and V is TRBV11-2; 7 nucleotides agree with TRBD2. The V gene's germline CDR1 is SGHAT and CDR2 FQNNGV. Losses at the gene ends were 7 bases for V and 7 bases for J; bases not matched to a gene: 8. The CDR3 has 13 residues. The CDR3 loop is CASTIPGGYTQYF. The CDR3 DNA reads TGTGCCAGCACAATTCCCGGGGGGTATACGCAGTATTTT.